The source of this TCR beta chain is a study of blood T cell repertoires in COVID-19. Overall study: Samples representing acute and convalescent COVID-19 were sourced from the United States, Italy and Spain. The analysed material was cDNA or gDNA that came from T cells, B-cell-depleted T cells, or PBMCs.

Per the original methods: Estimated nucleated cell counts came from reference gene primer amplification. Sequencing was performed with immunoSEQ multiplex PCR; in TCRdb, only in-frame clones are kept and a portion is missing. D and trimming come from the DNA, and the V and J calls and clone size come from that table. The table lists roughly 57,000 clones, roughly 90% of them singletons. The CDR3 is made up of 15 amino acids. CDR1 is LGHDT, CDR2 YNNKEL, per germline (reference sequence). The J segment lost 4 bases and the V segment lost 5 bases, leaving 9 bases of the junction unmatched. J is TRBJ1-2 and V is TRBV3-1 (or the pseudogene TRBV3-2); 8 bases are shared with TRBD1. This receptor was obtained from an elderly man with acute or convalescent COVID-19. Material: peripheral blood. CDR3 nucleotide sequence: TGTGCCAGCAGCGCCGGGACAGGAACCCCCTATGGCTACACCTTC. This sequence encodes CASSAGTGTPYGYTF.